Following are 14 T cell receptor beta chains from one sample sequenced in a study of blood T cells in healthy people across ages. A J-beta primer mix and a sample-barcoded 5' primer were used in a second PCR of roughly 7 to 12 cycles. TCRdb itself ran the 5' RACE reads through MiXCR, one entry per CDR3 protein. The table shows some 1,800,000 distinct CDR3 sequences, with more than 35% occurring only once. The sample consisted of blood. The receptors come from a human donor in good health.

This rearrangement joins TRBV2 to TRBJ2-7, with D unclear. There are 13 residues in the CDR3. The germline gives CDR1 SNHLY, CDR2 FYNNEI. The V end lost 6 bases, the J end lost 0 bases, and 9 bases lay between the germline ends. CDR3 sequence reads: CASSDGSSYEQYF. The CDR3 coding sequence is TGTGCCAGCAGCGACGGTAGCTCCTACGAGCAGTACTTC.

Points on this clonotype: A junction boundary mismatches the germline segment, possibly from a read error. The chain employs TRBV6-1 and TRBJ2-7, with D perhaps matching TRBD2 (5 bases). This CDR3 has 16 amino acids. Germline V CDR1 and CDR2: MNHNS, SASEGT. CDR3 protein: CASGEYPRGSSYEQYF. The CDR3 coding sequence is TGTGCCAGCGGTGAATATCCAAGAGGGTCCTCCTACGAGCAGTACTTC.

This clonotype was seen repeatedly, ten times or more. The J gene is TRBJ2-7, the V gene TRBV7-2; 8 nucleotides align to TRBD2. The CDR3 is 15 amino acids. Germline CDR1 and CDR2: SGHTA and FQGNSA. The ends lost 3 bases at V and 0 bases at J; junction bases unmatched: 4. CDR3 sequence (DNA): TGTGCCAGCAGCTTGCGGCTAGCGGGCTCCTACGAGCAGTACTTC. Encoded protein: CASSLRLAGSYEQYF.

The chain uses TRBV5-5 and TRBJ2-7; 7 bases line up with TRBD1. The CDR3 runs 15 residues. Germline V gives CDR1 SGHKS, CDR2 YYEKEE (reference sequence). The junction had 9 bases not matched to a gene; V was cut back by 4 bases and J by 2 bases. The CDR3, as DNA: TGTGCCAGCAGCCTCCCCGGGGACAGAGCCTACGAGCAGTACTTC. Translated: CASSLPGDRAYEQYF.

This clonotype was counted only a few times. The chain employs TRBV28 and TRBJ2-1, with 7 bases fitting TRBD1. Trimming removed 4 bases from V and 5 bases from J; junction bases left unmatched: 5. CDR1 is MDHEN, CDR2 SYDVKM, per germline. The CDR3 has 14 amino acids. The CDR3 sequence: CASSSHDRDNEQFF. CDR3 coding DNA: TGTGCCAGCAGTTCCCACGACAGGGACAATGAGCAGTTCTTC.

The table lists this clonotype with a few counts. The CDR3 protein is CASSLSASNEQFF. CDR3 coding DNA: TGCGCCAGCAGCCTCTCCGCTAGTAATGAGCAGTTCTTC. This sequence joins TRBV4-3 and TRBJ2-1, with D unresolved. This CDR3 has 13 residues. The V gene's germline CDR1 is LGHNA and CDR2 YSLEER. Between the trimmed V and J ends, which lost 4 bases and 7 bases, there was a span of 11 bases.

J is TRBJ2-7 and V is TRBV3-1; tentatively, D is TRBD1 or TRBD2 (5 bases each). Trimming pared 0 bases from V and 9 bases from J, leaving 6 bases between. Germline loops: CDR1 LGHDT, CDR2 YNNKEL (reference sequence). The length of the CDR3 is 11 residues. CDR3 protein: CASSQEGVQYF. The CDR3 region has the DNA TGTGCCAGCAGCCAAGAGGGGGTGCAGTACTTC.

Note on this clonotype: Mismatch with germline at one junction end may stem from a read error. The chain recombines TRBV12-3 or TRBV12-4 with TRBJ2-1; TRBD1 aligns across 9 bases. The CDR3 length is 15 residues. The CDR3 protein is CAGSPGTGLVHEQFF. Here the CDR3 DNA reads TGTGCCGGCAGTCCGGGGACAGGGTTGGTCCATGAGCAGTTCTTC.

The gene calls are TRBV4-1 and TRBJ1-1, with 10 bases identical to TRBD1. V was pared by 4 bases and J by 3 bases, with 5 bases of the junction left unmatched. The CDR3 is made up of 15 amino acids. Germline CDR1 is MGHRA and CDR2 is YSYEKL. The CDR3 is CASSRGQGVDTEAFF. The CDR3 region has the DNA TGCGCCAGCAGCCGCGGACAGGGGGTTGACACTGAAGCTTTCTTT.

This clonotype has just a few counts. This rearrangement joins TRBV24-1 to TRBJ2-1; 12 positions match TRBD1. Germline V gene lookup returns CDR1 KGHDR and CDR2 SFDVKD. This CDR3 has 17 residues. With 5 bases clipped from V and 7 bases from J, the junction kept 11 bases outside the gene matches. CDR3: CATSGRPGQGASNEQFF. Here the CDR3 DNA reads TGTGCCACCAGTGGTCGGCCGGGACAGGGGGCGAGTAATGAGCAGTTCTTC.

CDR3 nucleotides: TGCAGCGTTGGAACTAGGGGGGACTATGGCTACACCTTC. Translation gives CSVGTRGDYGYTF. This chain uses TRBV29-1 with TRBJ1-2; tentative D call: TRBD1 (6 bases). The CDR3 contains 13 residues. Trimming shortened V by 4 bases and J by 3 bases, and 12 bases separated the two germline ends. Looked up from germline, CDR1 is SQVTM and CDR2 is ANQGSEA.

As to this clonotype: A junction end diverges from the germline sequence, so it may reflect a read error. This rearrangement joins TRBV4-2 to TRBJ2-1; D remains ambiguous. CDR3 length: 14 amino acids. CDR1 is LGHNA and CDR2 is YNFKEQ in the germline V gene. DNA for the CDR3: TGTGCCGGCAGCCAAGAGAGCCCGAATAATGAGCAGTTCTTC. Residues: CAGSQESPNNEQFF.

This clonotype was observed a handful of times. The chain employs TRBV7-2 and TRBJ2-1, with D uncertain. Germline-derived CDR1 and CDR2 are SGHTA and FQGNSA. CDR3 length: 13 amino acids. V shed 4 bases and J shed 9 bases, with 13 bases lying between them. CDR3 nucleotide sequence: TGTGCCAGCAGCTACGACCCCAACCGTGAGCAGTTCTTC. Residues: CASSYDPNREQFF.

This clonotype came up a few times. The rearrangement joins TRBV7-2 to TRBJ2-2; D may correspond to TRBD1 or TRBD2 (6 bases each). V dropped 0 bases and J dropped 0 bases, with 8 bases sitting between them. The length of the CDR3 is 16 residues. Germline CDR1 is SGHTA and CDR2 is FQGNSA. The CDR3 DNA is TGTGCCAGCAGCTTAGCGGGGGGCTCGAACACCGGGGAGCTGTTTTTT. Translated, it gives CASSLAGGSNTGELFF.